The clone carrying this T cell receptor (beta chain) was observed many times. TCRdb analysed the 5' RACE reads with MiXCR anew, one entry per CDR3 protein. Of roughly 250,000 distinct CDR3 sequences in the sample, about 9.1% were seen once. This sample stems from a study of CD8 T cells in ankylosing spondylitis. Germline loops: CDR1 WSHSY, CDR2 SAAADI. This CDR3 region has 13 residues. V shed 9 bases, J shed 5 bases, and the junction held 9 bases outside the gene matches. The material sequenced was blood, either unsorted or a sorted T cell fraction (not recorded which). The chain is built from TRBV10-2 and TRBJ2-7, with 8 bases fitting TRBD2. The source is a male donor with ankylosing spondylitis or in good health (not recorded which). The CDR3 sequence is CASQERESHEQYF. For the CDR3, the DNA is TGCGCCAGTCAGGAGCGGGAGAGCCACGAGCAGTACTTC.